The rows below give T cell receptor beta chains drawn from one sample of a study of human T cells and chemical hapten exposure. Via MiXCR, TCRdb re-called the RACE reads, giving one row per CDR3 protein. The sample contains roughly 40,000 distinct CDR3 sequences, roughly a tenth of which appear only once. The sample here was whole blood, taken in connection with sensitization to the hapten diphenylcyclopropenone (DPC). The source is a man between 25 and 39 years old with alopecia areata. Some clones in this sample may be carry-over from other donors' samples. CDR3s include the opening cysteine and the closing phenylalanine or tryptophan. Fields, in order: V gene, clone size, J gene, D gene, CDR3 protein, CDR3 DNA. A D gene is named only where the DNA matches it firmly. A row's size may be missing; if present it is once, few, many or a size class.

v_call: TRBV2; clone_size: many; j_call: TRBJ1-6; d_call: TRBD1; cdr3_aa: CASRSAPGGTWSNSPLHF; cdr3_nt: TGTGCCAGCAGATCAGCCCCAGGGGGAACCTGGTCTAATTCACCCCTCCACTTT
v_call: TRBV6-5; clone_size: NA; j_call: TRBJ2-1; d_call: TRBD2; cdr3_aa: CASRRSGRGSYNEQFF; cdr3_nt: TGTGCCAGCAGACGTAGCGGGAGGGGTTCCTACAATGAGCAGTTCTTC
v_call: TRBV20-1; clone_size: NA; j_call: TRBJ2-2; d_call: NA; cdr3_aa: CSAQDRTGELFF; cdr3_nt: TGCAGTGCGCAGGATCGCACCGGGGAGCTGTTTTTT
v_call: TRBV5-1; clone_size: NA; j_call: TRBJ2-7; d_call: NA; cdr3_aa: CASSLEQASYEQYF; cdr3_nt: TGCGCCAGCAGCTTGGAGCAGGCTTCCTACGAGCAGTACTTC
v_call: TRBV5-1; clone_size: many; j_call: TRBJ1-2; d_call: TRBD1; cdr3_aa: CASSPGDRGYGYTF; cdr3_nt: TGCGCCAGCAGCCCCGGGGACAGGGGCTATGGCTACACCTTC
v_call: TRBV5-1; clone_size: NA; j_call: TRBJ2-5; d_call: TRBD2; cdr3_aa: CATSPGTSVLETQYF; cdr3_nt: TGCGCCACCTCACCCGGGACTAGCGTTCTGGAGACCCAGTACTTC
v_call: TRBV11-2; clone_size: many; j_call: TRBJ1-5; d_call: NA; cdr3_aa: CASSLYRGRNQPQHF; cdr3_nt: TGTGCCAGCAGCCTATACCGGGGACGTAATCAGCCCCAGCATTTT
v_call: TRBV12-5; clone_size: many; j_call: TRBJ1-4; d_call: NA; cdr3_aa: CASGLDLGGNQLFF; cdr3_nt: TGTGCTAGTGGTTTGGACCTAGGGGGGAATCAACTGTTTTTT
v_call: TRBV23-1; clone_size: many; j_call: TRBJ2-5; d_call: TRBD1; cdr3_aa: CASGRRDREETQYF; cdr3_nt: TGCGCCAGCGGGCGCCGGGACAGGGAAGAGACCCAGTACTTC
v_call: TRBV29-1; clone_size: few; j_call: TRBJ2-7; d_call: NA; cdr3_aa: CSVELVEGGQYF; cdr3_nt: TGCAGCGTTGAATTGGTCGAGGGAGGGCAGTACTTC
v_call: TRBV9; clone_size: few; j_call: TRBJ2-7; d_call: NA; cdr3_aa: CASSPDPADAYEQYF; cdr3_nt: TGTGCCAGCAGCCCTGACCCTGCAGACGCCTACGAGCAGTACTTC
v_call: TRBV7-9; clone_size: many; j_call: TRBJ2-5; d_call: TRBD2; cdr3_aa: CASSRGLDKETQYF; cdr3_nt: TGTGCCAGCAGCCGGGGACTAGATAAAGAGACCCAGTACTTC
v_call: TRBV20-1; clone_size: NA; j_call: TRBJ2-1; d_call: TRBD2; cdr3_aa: CSAKGLASVNEQFF; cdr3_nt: TGCAGTGCAAAGGGACTAGCGAGCGTCAATGAGCAGTTCTTC
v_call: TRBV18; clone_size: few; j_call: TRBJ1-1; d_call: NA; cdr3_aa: CASSPLASEAFF; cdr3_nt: TGTGCCAGCTCACCACTGGCGTCTGAAGCTTTCTTT
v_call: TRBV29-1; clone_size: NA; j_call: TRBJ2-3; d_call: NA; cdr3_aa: CSVVGGTGDTQYF; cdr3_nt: TGCAGCGTTGTCGGAGGCACGGGCGATACGCAGTATTTT